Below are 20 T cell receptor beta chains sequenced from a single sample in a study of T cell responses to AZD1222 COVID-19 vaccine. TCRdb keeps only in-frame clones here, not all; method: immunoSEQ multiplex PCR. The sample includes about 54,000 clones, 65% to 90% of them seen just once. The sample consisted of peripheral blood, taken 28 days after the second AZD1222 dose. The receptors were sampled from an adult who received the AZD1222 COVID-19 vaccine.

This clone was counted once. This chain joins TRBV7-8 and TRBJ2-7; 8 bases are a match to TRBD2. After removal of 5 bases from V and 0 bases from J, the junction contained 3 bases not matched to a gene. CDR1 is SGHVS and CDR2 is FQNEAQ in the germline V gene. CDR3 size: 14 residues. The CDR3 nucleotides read TGTGCCAGCAGCCTCACTAGCGGCTCCTACGAGCAGTACTTC. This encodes CASSLTSGSYEQYF.

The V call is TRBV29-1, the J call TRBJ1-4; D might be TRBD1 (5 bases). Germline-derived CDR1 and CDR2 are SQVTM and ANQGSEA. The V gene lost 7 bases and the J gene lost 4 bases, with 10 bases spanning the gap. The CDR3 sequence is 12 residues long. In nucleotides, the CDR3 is TGCAGCGGCGGGGCCGGTAATGAAAAACTGTTTTTT. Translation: CSGGAGNEKLFF.

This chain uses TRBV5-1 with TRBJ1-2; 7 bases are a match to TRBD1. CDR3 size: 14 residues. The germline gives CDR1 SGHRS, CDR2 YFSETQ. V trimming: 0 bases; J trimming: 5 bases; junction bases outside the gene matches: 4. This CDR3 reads CASSLGEGAYGYTF. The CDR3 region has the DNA TGCGCCAGCAGCTTGGGAGAGGGGGCATATGGCTACACCTTC.

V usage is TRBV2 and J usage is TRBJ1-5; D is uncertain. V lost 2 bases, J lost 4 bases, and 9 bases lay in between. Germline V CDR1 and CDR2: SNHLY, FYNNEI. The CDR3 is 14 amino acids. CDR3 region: CASSEFFGNQPQHF. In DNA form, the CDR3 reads TGTGCCAGCAGTGAATTCTTCGGAAATCAGCCCCAGCATTTT.

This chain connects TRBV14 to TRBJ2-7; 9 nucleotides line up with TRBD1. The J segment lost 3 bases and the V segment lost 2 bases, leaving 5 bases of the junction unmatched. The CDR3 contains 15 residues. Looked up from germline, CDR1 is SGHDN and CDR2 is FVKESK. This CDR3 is CASSQSTGGFYEQYF. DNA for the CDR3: TGTGCCAGCAGCCAATCCACAGGGGGCTTCTACGAGCAGTACTTC. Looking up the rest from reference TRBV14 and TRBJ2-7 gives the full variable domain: EAGVTQFPSHSVIEKGQTVTLRCDPISGHDNLYWYRRVMGKEIKFLLHFVKESKQDESGMPNNRFLAERTGGTYSTLKVQPAELEDSGVYFCASSQSTGGFYEQYFGPGTRLTVT.

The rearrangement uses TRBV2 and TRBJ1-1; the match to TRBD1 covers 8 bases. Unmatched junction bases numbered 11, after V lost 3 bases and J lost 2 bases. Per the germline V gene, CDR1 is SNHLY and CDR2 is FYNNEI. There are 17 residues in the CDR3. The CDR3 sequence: CASSDQGRQGFNTEAFF. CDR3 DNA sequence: TGTGCCAGCAGTGACCAGGGGCGACAGGGGTTTAACACTGAAGCTTTCTTT.

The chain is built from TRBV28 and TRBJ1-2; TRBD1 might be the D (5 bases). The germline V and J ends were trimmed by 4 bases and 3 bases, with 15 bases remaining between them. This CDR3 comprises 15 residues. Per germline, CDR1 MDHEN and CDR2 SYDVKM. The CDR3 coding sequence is TGTGCCAGCAGTTCACCGGGACGAAGCCACTATGGCTACACCTTC. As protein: CASSSPGRSHYGYTF.

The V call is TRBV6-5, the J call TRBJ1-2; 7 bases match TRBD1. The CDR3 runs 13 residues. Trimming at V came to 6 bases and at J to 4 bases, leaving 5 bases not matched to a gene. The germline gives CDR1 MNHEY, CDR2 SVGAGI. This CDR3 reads CASSFTGVYGYTF. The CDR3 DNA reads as TGTGCCAGCAGCTTTACAGGGGTCTATGGCTACACCTTC.

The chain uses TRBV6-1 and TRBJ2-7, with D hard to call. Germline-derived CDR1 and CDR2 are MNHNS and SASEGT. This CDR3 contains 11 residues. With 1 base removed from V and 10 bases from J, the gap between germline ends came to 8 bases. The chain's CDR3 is CASSEGYGQYF. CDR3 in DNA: TGTGCCAGCAGTGAAGGGTACGGACAGTACTTC.

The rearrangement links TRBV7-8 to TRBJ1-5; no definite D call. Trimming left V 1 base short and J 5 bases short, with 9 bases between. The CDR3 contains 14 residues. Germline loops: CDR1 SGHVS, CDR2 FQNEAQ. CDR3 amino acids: CASSLVEVDQPQHF. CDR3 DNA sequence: TGTGCCAGCAGCTTAGTCGAAGTTGATCAGCCCCAGCATTTT.

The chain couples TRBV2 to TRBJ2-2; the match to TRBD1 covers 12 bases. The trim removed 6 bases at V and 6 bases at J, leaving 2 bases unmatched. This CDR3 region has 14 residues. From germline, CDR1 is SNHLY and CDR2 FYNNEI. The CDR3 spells CASRGQGASGELFF. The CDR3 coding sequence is TGTGCCAGCAGGGGACAGGGGGCTTCCGGGGAGCTGTTTTTT. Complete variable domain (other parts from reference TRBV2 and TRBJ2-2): EPEVTQTPSHQVTQMGQEVILRCVPISNHLYFYWYRQILGQKVEFLVSFYNNEISEKSEIFDDQFSVERPDGSNFTLKIRSTKLEDSAMYFCASRGQGASGELFFGEGSRLTVL.

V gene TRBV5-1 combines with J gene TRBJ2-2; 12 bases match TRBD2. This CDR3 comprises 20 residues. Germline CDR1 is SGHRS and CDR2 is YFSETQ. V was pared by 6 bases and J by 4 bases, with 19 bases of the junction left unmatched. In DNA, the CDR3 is TGCGCCAGCAACCCACGAGGACTAGCGGGAAGTACCGGTAGCACCGGGGAGCTGTTTTTT. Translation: CASNPRGLAGSTGSTGELFF.

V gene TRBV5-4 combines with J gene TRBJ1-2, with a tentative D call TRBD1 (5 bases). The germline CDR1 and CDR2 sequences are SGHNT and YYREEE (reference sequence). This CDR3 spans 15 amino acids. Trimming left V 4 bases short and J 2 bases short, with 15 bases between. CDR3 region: CASSEAPGLNYGYTF. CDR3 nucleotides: TGTGCCAGCAGCGAAGCCCCAGGGTTAAACTATGGCTACACCTTC.

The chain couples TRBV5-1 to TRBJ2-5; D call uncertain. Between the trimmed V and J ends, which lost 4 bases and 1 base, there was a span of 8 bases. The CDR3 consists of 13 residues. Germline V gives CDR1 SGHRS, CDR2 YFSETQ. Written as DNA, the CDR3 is TGCGCCAGCAGCCTGGTCCCCCAAGAGACCCAGTACTTC. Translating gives CASSLVPQETQYF.

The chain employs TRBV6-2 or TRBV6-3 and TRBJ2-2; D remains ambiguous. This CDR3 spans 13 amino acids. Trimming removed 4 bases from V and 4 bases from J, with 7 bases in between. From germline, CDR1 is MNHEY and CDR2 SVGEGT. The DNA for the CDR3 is TGTGCCAGCAGTTGGGCGGCCACCGGGGAGCTGTTTTTT. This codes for CASSWAATGELFF.

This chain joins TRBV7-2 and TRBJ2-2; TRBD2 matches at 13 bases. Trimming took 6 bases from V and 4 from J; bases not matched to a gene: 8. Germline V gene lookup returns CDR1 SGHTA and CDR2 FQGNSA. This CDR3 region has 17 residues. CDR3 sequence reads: CASSSTSGGQGTGELFF. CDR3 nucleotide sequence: TGTGCCAGCAGTTCGACTAGCGGGGGGCAGGGCACCGGGGAGCTGTTTTTT.

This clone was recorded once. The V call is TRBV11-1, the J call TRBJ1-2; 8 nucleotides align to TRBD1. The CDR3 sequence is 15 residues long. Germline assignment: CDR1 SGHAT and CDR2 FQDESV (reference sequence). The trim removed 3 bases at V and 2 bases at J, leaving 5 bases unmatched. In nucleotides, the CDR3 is TGTGCCAGCAGCTTTTACAGGGGGAAGAACTATGGCTACACCTTC. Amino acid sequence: CASSFYRGKNYGYTF. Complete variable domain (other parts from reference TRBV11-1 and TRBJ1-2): EAEVAQSPRYKITEKSQAVAFWCDPISGHATLYWYRQILGQGPELLVQFQDESVVDDSQLPKDRFSAERLKGVDSTLKIQPAELGDSAMYLCASSFYRGKNYGYTFGSGTRLTVV.

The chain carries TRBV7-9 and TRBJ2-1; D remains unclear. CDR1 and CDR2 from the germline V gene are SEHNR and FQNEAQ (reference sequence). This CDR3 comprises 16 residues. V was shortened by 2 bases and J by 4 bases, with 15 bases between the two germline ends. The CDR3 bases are TGTGCCAGCAGCTTACCTCCCGTAGAAAGGTACAATGAGCAGTTCTTC. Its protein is CASSLPPVERYNEQFF.

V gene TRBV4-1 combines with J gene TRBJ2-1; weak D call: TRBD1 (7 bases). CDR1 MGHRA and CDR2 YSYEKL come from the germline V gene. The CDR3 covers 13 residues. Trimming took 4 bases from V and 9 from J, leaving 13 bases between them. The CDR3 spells CASSPTGTGEQFF. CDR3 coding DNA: TGCGCCAGCAGCCCGACAGGGACTGGTGAGCAGTTCTTC.

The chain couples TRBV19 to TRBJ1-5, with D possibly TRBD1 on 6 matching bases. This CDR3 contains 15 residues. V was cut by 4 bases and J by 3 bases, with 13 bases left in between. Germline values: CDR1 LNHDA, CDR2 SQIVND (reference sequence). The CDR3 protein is CASSRWPGVNQPQHF. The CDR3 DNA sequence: TGTGCCAGTAGTAGGTGGCCAGGGGTCAATCAGCCCCAGCATTTT.